Listed here are 2 T cell receptor beta chains from one sample, sequenced in a study of cytomegalovirus exposure and HLA in healthy donors. This PCR relied on a set of 60 Vbeta primers and 13 Jbeta primers. Sequencing used immunoSEQ multiplex PCR; TCRdb keeps in-frame clones, though not all of them. The sample comprises around 100,000 clones, roughly four fifths of which are singletons, and approximately 5.4% rests with the top ten. Source material: PBMCs. The source is a middle-aged man in good health and CMV-seropositive.

This clone appeared a few times. This chain links TRBV19 with TRBJ1-2; 8 bases are shared with TRBD1. V shed 9 bases, J shed 8 bases, and the junction held 8 bases outside the gene matches. The CDR3 loop spans 12 amino acids. CDR1 and CDR2 (germline): LNHDA, SQIVND (reference sequence). CDR3 coding DNA: TGTGCCAGCTCGACAGGGGTGGGCGGCTACACCTTC. It encodes CASSTGVGGYTF.

V usage is TRBV5-5 and J usage is TRBJ1-1, with TRBD1 matching over 9 bases. V was pared by 2 bases and J by 3 bases, with 8 bases of the junction left unmatched. The CDR3 extends over 16 amino acids. CDR1 is SGHKS, CDR2 YYEKEE, per germline (reference sequence). CDR3 bases: TGTGCCAGCAGCTTCGGTAGGGACAGGGCTTACACTGAAGCTTTCTTT. It encodes CASSFGRDRAYTEAFF.